The sequence of this T cell receptor (beta chain) was determined in a study of Ad26.COV2.S vaccination and SARS-CoV-2 variants. General observations from the study: The TCR breadth and depth analyses may have produced an underestimate of total T cell responses.

The germline V and J ends were trimmed by 4 bases and 8 bases, with 11 bases remaining between them. This CDR3 spans 12 amino acids. CDR1 and CDR2 (germline): SGHAT, FQDESV (reference sequence). As to this clone: Its target is not known.

Sample treatment: about 20 received Ad26.COV2.S at low or high dose, single or two shots; about 5 received placebo; per-sample allocation not given. Sampling was done on day 63 after the first vaccine or placebo injection. It was Wuhan-strain SARS-CoV-2 spike that the Ad26 vaccine vector expressed. The method was immunoSEQ multiplex PCR; TCRdb's version includes in-frame clones alone and lacks a portion of them. The table includes 300,000 to 400,000 clones, roughly 90% detected once. This sample comprised peripheral blood, obtained in a trial of Ad26.COV2.S vaccine versus placebo. The receptor was derived from a person between 18 and 65 years old who received the Ad26.COV2.S COVID-19 vaccine or a placebo. The chain employs TRBV11-1 and TRBJ1-2; D may be TRBD1 (6 bases). CDR3 coding DNA: TGTGCCAGCAGCTCGTCAGGGGTGGGCTACACCTTC. Its translation: CASSSSGVGYTF.